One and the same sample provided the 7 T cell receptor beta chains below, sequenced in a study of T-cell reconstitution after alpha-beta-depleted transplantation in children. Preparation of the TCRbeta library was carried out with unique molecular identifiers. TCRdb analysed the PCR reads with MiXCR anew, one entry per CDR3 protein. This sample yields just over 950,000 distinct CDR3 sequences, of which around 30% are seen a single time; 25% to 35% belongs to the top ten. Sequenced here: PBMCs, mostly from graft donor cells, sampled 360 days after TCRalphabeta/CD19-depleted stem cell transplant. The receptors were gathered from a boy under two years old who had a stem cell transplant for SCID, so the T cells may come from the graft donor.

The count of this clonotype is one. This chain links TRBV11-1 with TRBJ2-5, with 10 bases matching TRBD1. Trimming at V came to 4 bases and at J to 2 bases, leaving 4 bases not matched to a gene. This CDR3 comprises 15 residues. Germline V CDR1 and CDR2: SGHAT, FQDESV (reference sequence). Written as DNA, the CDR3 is TGTGCCAGCAGCTGGGGACAGGGGATTCAAGAGACCCAGTACTTC. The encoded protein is CASSWGQGIQETQYF.

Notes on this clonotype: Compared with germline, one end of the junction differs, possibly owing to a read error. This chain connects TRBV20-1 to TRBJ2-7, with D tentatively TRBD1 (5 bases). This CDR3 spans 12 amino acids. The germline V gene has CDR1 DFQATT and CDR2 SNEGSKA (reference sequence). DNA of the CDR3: TGCAGTGCTACTACCCTGATTGACTTAGGGGACTTC. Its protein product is CSATTLIDLGDF.

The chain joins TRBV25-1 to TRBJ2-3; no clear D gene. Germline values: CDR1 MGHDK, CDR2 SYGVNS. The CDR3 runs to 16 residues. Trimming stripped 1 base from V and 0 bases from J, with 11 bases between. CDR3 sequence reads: CASSEWVKGSTDTQYF. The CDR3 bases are TGTGCCAGCAGTGAATGGGTCAAGGGTAGCACAGATACGCAGTATTTT.

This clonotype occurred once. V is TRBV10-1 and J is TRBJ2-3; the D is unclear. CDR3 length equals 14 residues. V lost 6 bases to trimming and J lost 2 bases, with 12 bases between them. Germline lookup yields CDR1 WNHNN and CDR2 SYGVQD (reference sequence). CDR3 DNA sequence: TGCGCCAGCAGCGCAGGAGCCAACACAGATACGCAGTATTTT. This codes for CASSAGANTDTQYF.

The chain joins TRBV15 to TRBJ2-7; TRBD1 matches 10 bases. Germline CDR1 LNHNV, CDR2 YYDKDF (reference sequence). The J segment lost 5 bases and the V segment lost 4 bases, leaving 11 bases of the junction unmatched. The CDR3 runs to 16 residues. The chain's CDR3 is CATSKKGQGKLDEQYF. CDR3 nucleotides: TGTGCCACCAGCAAAAAGGGACAGGGGAAACTCGACGAGCAGTACTTC.

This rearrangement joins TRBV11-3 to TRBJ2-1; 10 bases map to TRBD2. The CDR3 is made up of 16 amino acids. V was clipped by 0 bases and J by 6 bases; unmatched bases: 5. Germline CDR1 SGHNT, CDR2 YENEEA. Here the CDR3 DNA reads TGTGCCAGCAGCTTAGATGGGCAGCGGGGGGGCAATGAGCAGTTCTTC. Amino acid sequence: CASSLDGQRGGNEQFF.

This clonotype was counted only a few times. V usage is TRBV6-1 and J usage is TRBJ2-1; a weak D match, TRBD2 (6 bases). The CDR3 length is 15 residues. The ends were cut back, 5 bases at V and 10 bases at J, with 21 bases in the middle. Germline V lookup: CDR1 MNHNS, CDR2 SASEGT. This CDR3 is CASSPTRVLGKEQFF. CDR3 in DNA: TGTGCCAGCAGTCCGACTAGAGTACTTGGGAAAGAGCAGTTCTTC.